Following are 10 T cell receptor beta chains from one sample sequenced in a study of blood T cell repertoires in COVID-19. Using immunoSEQ multiplex PCR, the repertoire was profiled, and TCRdb retains in-frame clones only, with some absent. Of under 200,000 clones listed, about 85% are singletons. The sequenced sample consisted of peripheral blood. The origin of the receptors is a man aged 55 to 70 with active or convalescent COVID-19.

V gene TRBV10-3 combines with J gene TRBJ1-6, with D tentatively TRBD1 (6 bases). The CDR3 runs 15 residues. V gave up 5 bases and J gave up 8 bases, with 16 bases separating them. Germline-derived CDR1 and CDR2 are ENHRY and SYGVKD. CDR3 loop: CAISPQGNSHSPLHF. As DNA, the CDR3 is TGTGCCATCAGTCCCCAGGGGAATTCCCATTCACCCCTCCACTTT.

The genes are TRBV19 and TRBJ1-2, with D maybe TRBD1 (5 bases). V lost 6 bases and J 0 bases, leaving 8 bases between the germline ends. Germline CDR1 and CDR2: LNHDA and SQIVND (reference sequence). The CDR3 is made up of 13 amino acids. The CDR3 region is CASSQTANYGYTF. In DNA, the CDR3 is TGTGCCAGTAGCCAGACAGCTAACTATGGCTACACCTTC.

CDR3 residues: CASRARFDSPLHF. The CDR3 coding sequence is TGTGCCAGCAGAGCCAGGTTTGATTCACCCCTCCACTTT. The gene calls are TRBV27 and TRBJ1-6; D not resolved. Trimming took off 6 bases at V and 8 bases at J, with 11 bases between the two ends. The germline V gene has CDR1 MNHEY and CDR2 SMNVEV (reference sequence). The CDR3 extends over 13 amino acids.

This chain links TRBV6-2 or TRBV6-3 with TRBJ1-5; D may be TRBD1 (5 bases). V was clipped by 2 bases and J by 6 bases, with 17 bases between them. Germline values: CDR1 MNHEY, CDR2 SVGEGT. The CDR3 sequence is 16 residues long. For the CDR3, the DNA is TGTGCCAGCAGTTACAACCCAGGGTCGGTAGTTCAGCCCCAGCATTTT. Its translation is CASSYNPGSVVQPQHF.

The V gene is TRBV10-3, the J gene TRBJ1-2, with a possible D match to TRBD1 (5 bases). V lost 4 bases and J lost 5, with 8 bases in between. Germline-derived CDR1 and CDR2 are ENHRY and SYGVKD. The CDR3 is made up of 12 amino acids. CDR3 protein: CAISVGGYGYTF. The CDR3 coding sequence is TGTGCCATCAGTGTCGGGGGATATGGCTACACCTTC.

The chain joins TRBV11-2 to TRBJ2-5; 7 bases agree with TRBD2. CDR1 SGHAT and CDR2 FQNNGV come from the germline V gene. V dropped 6 bases and J dropped 5; count of bases not matched to a gene: 12. This CDR3 spans 15 amino acids. The CDR3 reads CASRPWGGRRETQYF. CDR3 nucleotide sequence: TGTGCCAGCAGGCCTTGGGGGGGGAGGAGGGAGACCCAGTACTTC.

J is TRBJ1-5 and V is TRBV18; TRBD1 is a possible D gene (6 bases). CDR3 length: 14 amino acids. Germline-derived CDR1 and CDR2 are KGHSH and LQKENI. Trimming left V 3 bases short and J 0 bases short, with 6 bases between. CDR3 sequence (DNA): TGTGCCAGCTCACCGGGGGCTAGCAATCAGCCCCAGCATTTT. Translation gives CASSPGASNQPQHF.

The gene calls are TRBV5-5 and TRBJ2-7; D uncertain. Trimming took 0 bases from V and 1 from J, leaving 8 bases between them. The CDR3 extends over 14 amino acids. The germline V gene encodes CDR1 SGHKS and CDR2 YYEKEE (reference sequence). CDR3: CASSLGATSYEQYF. The DNA for the CDR3 is TGTGCCAGCAGCTTGGGGGCCACATCCTACGAGCAGTACTTC.

The chain combines TRBV6-5 with TRBJ2-1; D may be TRBD1 (6 bases). Germline V gene lookup returns CDR1 MNHEY and CDR2 SVGAGI. The V gene lost 4 bases and the J gene lost 5 bases, with 9 bases spanning the gap. This CDR3 region has 13 residues. The CDR3 is CASSWDTDNEQFF. CDR3 sequence (DNA): TGTGCCAGCAGTTGGGACACCGACAATGAGCAGTTCTTC.

The J gene is TRBJ1-2, the V gene TRBV3-1 (or the pseudogene TRBV3-2); D perhaps matches TRBD1 (5 bases). Per germline, CDR1 LGHDT and CDR2 YNNKEL (reference sequence). This CDR3 has 14 amino acids. Deletions cut 1 base from V and 6 bases from J, with 12 bases between. The CDR3: CASSQGSKGDGYTF. The CDR3 bases are TGTGCCAGCAGCCAAGGTAGTAAAGGGGATGGCTACACCTTC.